These T cell receptor beta chains were read from a single sample in a study of response to subunit inactivated influenza vaccine. TCRdb redid the calling of the RT-PCR reads with MiXCR, one entry per CDR3 protein. The sample has 750,000 to 850,000 distinct CDR3 sequences, approximately 17% seen once. The sample was PBMCs from blood, taken roughly 5 days after vaccination. The receptors here all came from a man aged 50 or older who received an inactivated influenza vaccine. Each CDR3 is given with its conserved first and last residue. D genes are given only for firm matches. Size values are once, few and many counts, or a class for expanded clones, and some rows have none.

TRBV6-5	-	-	TRBJ1-2	TGTGCCAGCAGTTACCGTCGCATCGACACCTTC	CASSYRRIDTF
TRBV20-1	-	few	TRBJ2-2	TGCAGTGCTAGACTGGAAAACACCGGGGAGCTGTTTTTT	CSARLENTGELFF
TRBV9	-	many	TRBJ1-3	TGTGCCAGCAGCGTGATGATCCGGGACACCATATATTTT	CASSVMIRDTIYF
TRBV10-3	-	many	TRBJ2-1	TGTGCCATCAGTGGTCCACGTGGGGACTCCTACAATGAGCAGTTCTTC	CAISGPRGDSYNEQFF
TRBV10-3	-	-	TRBJ2-1	TGTGCCATCAGTGAGTCTGGGAAATCCTACAATGAGCAGTTCTTC	CAISESGKSYNEQFF
TRBV7-9	-	-	TRBJ2-1	TGTGCCAGCAGCCCCCACGGGGCTAGGGAGCAGTTCTTC	CASSPHGAREQFF
TRBV6-2/TRBV6-3	TRBD2	many	TRBJ2-1	TGTGCCAGCAAAAGGAGGGAGGGACCCTACAATGAGCAGTTCTTC	CASKRREGPYNEQFF
TRBV5-1	-	-	TRBJ2-7	TGCGCCAGCAGACCCCTAGGGTCGGTTAGCTCCTACGAGCAGTACTTC	CASRPLGSVSSYEQYF
TRBV28	-	-	TRBJ2-7	TGTGCCAGCAGTGTAAGGAGGCATTACTCCTACGAGCAGTACTTC	CASSVRRHYSYEQYF
TRBV6-4	-	-	TRBJ2-3	TGTGCCAGCAGTGCCGGGGGACCAGATACGCAGTATTTT	CASSAGGPDTQYF
TRBV5-5	-	-	TRBJ2-3	TGTGCCAGCAGCTCACCTCCACGGGATACGCAGTATTTT	CASSSPPRDTQYF
TRBV12-3/TRBV12-4	TRBD1	few	TRBJ1-5	TGTGCCAGCAGCCCAAACAGGGGGAATCAGCCCCAGCATTTT	CASSPNRGNQPQHF
TRBV5-5	TRBD1	few	TRBJ2-7	TGTGCCAGCAGCCGGACAGGGGTCGGCGAGCAGTACTTC	CASSRTGVGEQYF
TRBV12-3/TRBV12-4	TRBD1	-	TRBJ1-1	TGTGCCAGCAGTGGGGGACAGGCCAAAGCTTTCTTT	CASSGGQAKAFF
TRBV3-1	TRBD1	-	TRBJ1-2	TGTGCCAGCAGCCAGGCCTTTGGGGACAGAACTAACTATGGCTACACCTTC	CASSQAFGDRTNYGYTF
TRBV3-1	-	-	TRBJ2-1	TGTGCCAGCAGCCGGGACCGCTTAAGGTACAATGAGCAGTTCTTC	CASSRDRLRYNEQFF
TRBV20-1	TRBD2	few	TRBJ2-7	TGCAGTGCTAGTGTTCGGCGGGGGGGCGGCAACGAGCAGTACTTC	CSASVRRGGGNEQYF
TRBV5-5	TRBD2	few	TRBJ2-1	TGTGCCAGCAGCCGGGACTACCCTTCAGAGCAGTTCTTC	CASSRDYPSEQFF
TRBV5-1	TRBD2	few	TRBJ2-5	TGCGCCAGCAGCCCGGAGCGGGGTATCCAAGAGACCCAGTACTTC	CASSPERGIQETQYF